The 18 T cell receptor beta chains below all came from one sample that was sequenced in a study of identical twins. TCRdb itself ran the 5' RACE reads through MiXCR, one entry per CDR3 protein. The repertoire has 700,000 or so distinct CDR3 sequences, around 8.3% of them found once; the top ten carry 0.98%. These data were also reused for a study on yellow fever vaccine responses in identical twins.

Sequencing was done on a sample of PBMCs. The origin of the receptors is a woman between 18 and 29 years old in good health.

The J gene is TRBJ2-5, the V gene TRBV6-1; D is possibly TRBD2 (6 bases). V lost 5 bases, J lost 4 bases, and 17 bases lay in between. The CDR3 extends over 15 amino acids. The germline V gene encodes CDR1 MNHNS and CDR2 SASEGT. This CDR3 reads CASSSPTGEGETQYF. CDR3 nucleotide sequence: TGTGCCAGCAGTAGTCCGACGGGAGAGGGAGAGACCCAGTACTTC.

This clonotype came up many times. This chain links TRBV12-5 with TRBJ2-1; D possibly corresponds to TRBD2 (5 bases). This CDR3 has 18 residues. Per germline, CDR1 LGHNT and CDR2 FRNRAP. V was clipped by 7 bases and J by 5 bases, with 27 bases between them. CDR3 region: CASAPGCSGAGCNNEQFF. CDR3 nucleotides: TGTGCTAGTGCTCCCGGCTGCAGCGGAGCAGGTTGCAACAATGAGCAGTTCTTC.

The V call is TRBV30, the J call TRBJ2-7; D ambiguous. The CDR3 sequence is 13 residues long. Trimming left V 1 base short and J 2 bases short, with 9 bases between. The V gene's germline CDR1 is GTSNPN and CDR2 SVGIG (reference sequence). CDR3 residues: CAWSDGQTYEQYF. The CDR3 DNA follows: TGTGCCTGGAGTGATGGTCAGACCTACGAGCAGTACTTC.

This clonotype came up many times. This chain uses TRBV29-1 with TRBJ2-3; 7 nucleotides line up with TRBD2. The junction had 6 bases not matched to a gene; V was cut back by 6 bases and J by 0 bases. The CDR3 covers 14 residues. Germline assignment: CDR1 SQVTM and CDR2 ANQGSEA. The CDR3 region is CSVPLGGSTDTQYF. The CDR3 coding sequence is TGCAGCGTCCCCCTCGGGGGGAGCACAGATACGCAGTATTTT.

This clonotype was seen at least ten times. One junction end disagrees with the germline gene, perhaps due to a read error. The chain is built from TRBV7-7 and TRBJ2-5; D is possibly TRBD2 (6 bases). Germline loops: CDR1 SSHAT, CDR2 FNYEAQ (reference sequence). The CDR3 spans 14 residues. The CDR3 region has the DNA TGTGCTAGCAGCTTAGGAGGGAAACAAGAGACCCAGTACTTC. It is translated as CASSLGGKQETQYF.

This clonotype has a handful of counts. The J gene is TRBJ1-5, the V gene TRBV29-1; D possibly corresponds to TRBD1 (6 bases). From germline, CDR1 is SQVTM and CDR2 ANQGSEA. V lost 7 bases and J lost 1, with 11 bases in between. The CDR3 has 13 residues. The CDR3 region has the DNA TGCAGCGCCATGACAGGAAGCAATCAGCCCCAGCATTTT. Translated: CSAMTGSNQPQHF.

The CDR3 coding sequence is TGCAGCGCTGAGACTAGCGGGGGGGCAAACGAGCAGTACTTC. Encoded protein: CSAETSGGANEQYF. This sequence joins TRBV29-1 and TRBJ2-7, with 14 bases matching TRBD2. The CDR3 runs to 14 residues. CDR1 and CDR2 (germline): SQVTM, ANQGSEA. J gave up 5 bases and V 7 bases, and 7 bases lay outside the gene matches.

The rearrangement joins TRBV6-2 or TRBV6-3 to TRBJ1-6; 8 bases fit TRBD1. Trimming removed 8 bases from V and 11 bases from J; junction bases left unmatched: 5. The CDR3 contains 12 residues. Germline V gene lookup returns CDR1 MNHEY and CDR2 SVGEGT. The chain's CDR3 is CASGQGRPPLHF. CDR3 in DNA: TGTGCCAGCGGACAGGGAAGGCCACCCCTCCACTTT.

At least ten counts were recorded for this clonotype. This chain links TRBV5-1 with TRBJ2-2; D may be TRBD2 (5 bases). The CDR3 spans 15 residues. Germline-derived CDR1 and CDR2 are SGHRS and YFSETQ. Trimming removed 4 bases from V and 8 bases from J, with 18 bases in between. The CDR3 DNA is TGCGCCAGCAGCCCGAACATCGGAGGTTCGGGGGAGCTGTTTTTT. Protein sequence: CASSPNIGGSGELFF.

The chain joins TRBV3-1 to TRBJ2-3, with 7 nucleotides matching TRBD2. The trim removed 0 bases at V and 4 bases at J, leaving 4 bases unmatched. The CDR3 is 15 residues long. CDR1 and CDR2 from the germline V gene are LGHDT and YNNKEL (reference sequence). CDR3 in DNA: TGTGCCAGCAGCCAAGAGGCCCTAGCGGCAGATACGCAGTATTTT. Encoded protein: CASSQEALAADTQYF.

This clonotype turned up a few times. This chain uses TRBV4-1 with TRBJ2-7; 8 bases fit TRBD2. After removal of 2 bases from V and 5 bases from J, the junction contained 2 bases not matched to a gene. The CDR3 sequence is 13 residues long. Germline V CDR1 and CDR2: MGHRA, YSYEKL. The CDR3 here is CASSQMTSDEQYF. The CDR3 nucleotides are TGCGCCAGCAGCCAAATGACTAGCGACGAGCAGTACTTC.

This chain links TRBV12-3 or TRBV12-4 with TRBJ2-7, with D tentatively TRBD2 (5 bases). V was clipped by 6 bases and J by 2 bases, with 17 bases between them. The CDR3 loop spans 15 amino acids. The CDR3 sequence is CASSLSVATTYEQYF. CDR3 in DNA: TGTGCCAGCAGCCTGTCGGTAGCGACCACCTACGAGCAGTACTTC.

This clonotype appeared once. The rearrangement uses TRBV6-5 and TRBJ2-6; D remains ambiguous. The CDR3 totals 12 residues. V lost 8 bases and J 6 bases, leaving 8 bases between the germline ends. Germline V lookup: CDR1 MNHEY, CDR2 SVGAGI. CDR3 in amino acids: CASGPEANVLTF. As DNA, the CDR3 is TGTGCCAGCGGCCCAGAGGCCAACGTCCTGACTTTC.

The chain employs TRBV11-2 and TRBJ2-2; 10 bases are a match to TRBD2. The CDR3 loop spans 18 amino acids. J lost 7 bases, V lost 5 bases, and 16 bases had no gene match. Per the germline V gene, CDR1 is SGHAT and CDR2 is FQNNGV. CDR3 in amino acids: CASSPHLAGDYRGGELFF. CDR3 coding DNA: TGTGCCAGCAGCCCCCACCTAGCGGGGGACTATAGGGGCGGGGAGCTGTTTTTT.

There are many counts of this clonotype. V gene TRBV12-3 or TRBV12-4 combines with J gene TRBJ1-3; D unclear. This CDR3 has 15 residues. V was cut by 3 bases and J by 3 bases, with 12 bases left in between. The CDR3 nucleotides read TGTGCCAGCAGTTTTGCCGGGGAAAGTGGAAACACCATATATTTT. It specifies CASSFAGESGNTIYF.

The chain recombines TRBV7-2 with TRBJ2-3; D may correspond to TRBD1 or TRBD2 (6 bases each). Germline lookup yields CDR1 SGHTA and CDR2 FQGNSA. The ends were cut back, 1 base at V and 4 bases at J, with 12 bases in the middle. This CDR3 spans 15 amino acids. This CDR3 reads CASSLEGGLADTQYF. CDR3 DNA sequence: TGTGCCAGCAGCTTAGAGGGGGGTCTGGCAGATACGCAGTATTTT.

This clonotype appeared a few times. The chain joins TRBV7-9 to TRBJ2-3; 7 nucleotides align to TRBD1. The CDR3 runs to 15 residues. CDR1 and CDR2 (germline): SEHNR, FQNEAQ (reference sequence). V shed 7 bases and J 0 bases; nucleotides not matched to a gene: 7. Written as DNA, the CDR3 is TGTGCCAGCATTTTTCGGGACAGAAGCACAGATACGCAGTATTTT. Protein sequence: CASIFRDRSTDTQYF.

V usage is TRBV18 and J usage is TRBJ2-1; TRBD1 might be the D (6 bases). The CDR3 consists of 16 residues. V lost 0 bases and J lost 4, with 13 bases in between. Looked up from germline, CDR1 is KGHSH and CDR2 is LQKENI. CDR3 region: CASSPPPGQNYNEQFF. The CDR3 DNA reads as TGTGCCAGCTCACCACCTCCTGGACAGAATTACAATGAGCAGTTCTTC.